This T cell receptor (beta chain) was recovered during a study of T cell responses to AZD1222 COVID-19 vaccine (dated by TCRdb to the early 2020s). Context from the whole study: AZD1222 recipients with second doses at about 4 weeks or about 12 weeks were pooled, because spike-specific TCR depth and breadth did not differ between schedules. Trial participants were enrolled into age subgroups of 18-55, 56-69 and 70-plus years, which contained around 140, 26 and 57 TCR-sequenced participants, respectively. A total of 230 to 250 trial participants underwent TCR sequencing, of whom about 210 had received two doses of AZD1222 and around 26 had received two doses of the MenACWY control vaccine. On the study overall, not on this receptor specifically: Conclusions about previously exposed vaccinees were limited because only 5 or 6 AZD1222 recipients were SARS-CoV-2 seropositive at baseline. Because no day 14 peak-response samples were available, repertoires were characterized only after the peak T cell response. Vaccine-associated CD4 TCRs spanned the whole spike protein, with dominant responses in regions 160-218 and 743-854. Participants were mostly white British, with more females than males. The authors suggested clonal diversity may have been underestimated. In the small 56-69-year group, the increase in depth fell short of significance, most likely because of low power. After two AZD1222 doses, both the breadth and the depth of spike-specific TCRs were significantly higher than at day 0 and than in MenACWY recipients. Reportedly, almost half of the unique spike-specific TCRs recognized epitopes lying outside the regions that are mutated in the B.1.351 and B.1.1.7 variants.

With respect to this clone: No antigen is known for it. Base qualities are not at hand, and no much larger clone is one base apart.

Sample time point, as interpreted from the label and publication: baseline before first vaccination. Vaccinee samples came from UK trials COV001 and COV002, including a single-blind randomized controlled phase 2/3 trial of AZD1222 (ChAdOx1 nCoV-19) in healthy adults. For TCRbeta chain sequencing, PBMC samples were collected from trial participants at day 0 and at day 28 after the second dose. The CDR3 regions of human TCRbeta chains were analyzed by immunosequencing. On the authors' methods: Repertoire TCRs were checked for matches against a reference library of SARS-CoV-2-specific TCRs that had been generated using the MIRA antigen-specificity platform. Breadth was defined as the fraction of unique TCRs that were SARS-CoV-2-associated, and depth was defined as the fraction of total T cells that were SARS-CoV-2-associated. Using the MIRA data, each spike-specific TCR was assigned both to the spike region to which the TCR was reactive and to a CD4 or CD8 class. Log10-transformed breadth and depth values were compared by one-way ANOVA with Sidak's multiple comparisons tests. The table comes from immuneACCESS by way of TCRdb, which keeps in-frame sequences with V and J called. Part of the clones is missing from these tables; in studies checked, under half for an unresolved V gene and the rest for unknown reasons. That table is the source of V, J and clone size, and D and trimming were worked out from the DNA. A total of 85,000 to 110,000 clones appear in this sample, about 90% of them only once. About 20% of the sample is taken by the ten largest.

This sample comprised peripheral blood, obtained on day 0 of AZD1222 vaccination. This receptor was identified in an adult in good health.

DNA sequence: TGTGCCAGCAGCTTGTTGGAGCAGGCGACCCAGTACTTC. This translates into CASSLLEQATQYF. The rearranged chain carries TRBV5-6 and TRBJ2-5, with the D gene not confidently named. Its CDR3 holds 13 amino acids, cysteine through phenylalanine. Solely the CDR3 DNA is kept, with 39 bases framed from the first base. From a lookup of the germline V gene, CDR1 and CDR2 are SGHDT and YYEEEE. V and J lose 1 base and 7 bases, and a span of 11 bases separates them.